Presented here are 12 T cell receptor beta chains from one specimen sequenced in a study of blood T cell repertoires in COVID-19. Here immunoSEQ multiplex PCR was the method, and the copy in TCRdb shows in-frame clones only, minus some. This sample has 120,000 to 150,000 clones, with 70% to 90% found just once. The sample was peripheral blood. The receptors derive from a woman aged 55-69 years with COVID-19, enrolled during active disease.

The rearrangement joins TRBV5-5 to TRBJ2-7, with 7 bases lining up with TRBD1. In germline, CDR1 is SGHKS, CDR2 YYEKEE (reference sequence). The CDR3 has 14 residues. Trimming took 0 bases from V and 4 from J; bases not matched to a gene: 4. The DNA of the CDR3 is TGTGCCAGCAGCTTGGAGACAGGGTCATACGAGCAGTACTTC. As protein: CASSLETGSYEQYF.

The CDR3 loop is CASSLGQGASYEQYF. CDR3 DNA sequence: TGTGCCAGCAGTCTCGGACAGGGGGCCTCCTACGAGCAGTACTTC. The chain joins TRBV6-5 to TRBJ2-7; 11 positions agree with TRBD1. Germline V gives CDR1 MNHEY, CDR2 SVGAGI. The CDR3 runs to 15 residues. The junction had 3 bases not matched to a gene; V was cut back by 5 bases and J by 0 bases.

This clone has just a few counts. The chain joins TRBV9 to TRBJ2-7; the match to TRBD2 covers 8 bases. The CDR3 has 14 residues. Germline trimming cut 0 bases from V and 4 bases from J; bases unmatched to any gene: 3. Germline assignment: CDR1 SGDLS and CDR2 YYNGEE. The CDR3 spells CASSVGGGIYEQYF. Here the CDR3 DNA reads TGTGCCAGCAGCGTAGGCGGGGGGATATACGAGCAGTACTTC.

The chain employs TRBV4-1 and TRBJ2-7; D possibly corresponds to TRBD1 (6 bases). The V end was cut by 5 bases, the J end by 0 bases, with 17 bases between. The CDR3 is 16 residues long. The V gene's germline CDR1 is MGHRA and CDR2 YSYEKL. CDR3 bases: TGCGCCAGCAGCTTAAGTGGGGGCATGAACTCCTACGAGCAGTACTTC. Protein product: CASSLSGGMNSYEQYF.

This chain links TRBV20-1 with TRBJ2-3; 14 nucleotides align to TRBD2. From germline, CDR1 is DFQATT and CDR2 SNEGSKA (reference sequence). The CDR3 spans 14 residues. After removal of 3 bases from V and 10 bases from J, the junction contained 6 bases not matched to a gene. The CDR3 sequence: CSASVTSGGEAQYF. The CDR3, as DNA: TGCAGTGCTAGTGTGACTAGCGGGGGGGAGGCGCAGTATTTT.

The chain links TRBV7-9 to TRBJ2-3, with 9 bases that match TRBD1. The CDR3 runs 16 residues. Germline V gives CDR1 SEHNR, CDR2 FQNEAQ (reference sequence). Losses at the gene ends were 5 bases for V and 0 bases for J; bases not matched to a gene: 6. CDR3 nucleotide sequence: TGTGCCAGCAGCCCTGGACAGGGGACGAGCACAGATACGCAGTATTTT. Amino acid sequence: CASSPGQGTSTDTQYF. Full variable domain (remainder filled in from reference TRBV7-9 and TRBJ2-3): DTGVSQNPRHKITKRGQNVTFRCDPISEHNRLYWYRQTLGQGPEFLTYFQNEAQLEKSRLLSDRFSAERPKGSFSTLEIQRTEQGDSAMYLCASSPGQGTSTDTQYFGPGTRLTVL.

This clone was recorded only once. V usage is TRBV6-1 and J usage is TRBJ2-3; no clear D gene. Per germline, CDR1 MNHNS and CDR2 SASEGT. V shed 2 bases and J shed 1 base, with 13 bases lying between them. The CDR3 covers 16 residues. CDR3 loop: CASSERNRLRTDTQYF. CDR3 nucleotide sequence: TGTGCCAGCAGTGAACGTAACAGATTACGCACAGATACGCAGTATTTT.

V is TRBV27 and J is TRBJ1-6; the D gene is possibly TRBD1 (6 bases). This CDR3 is 15 amino acids long. CDR1 is MNHEY, CDR2 SMNVEV, per germline (reference sequence). With 4 bases removed from V and 10 bases from J, the gap between germline ends came to 17 bases. The CDR3, as DNA: TGTGCCAGCAGTTCGCCGGGACAAAACCGGTCACCCCTCCACTTT. As protein: CASSSPGQNRSPLHF.

V usage is TRBV7-9 and J usage is TRBJ2-1; 11 bases are a match to TRBD1. This CDR3 comprises 17 residues. Trimming cost V 0 bases and J 6 bases; bases outside gene matches: 7. Germline CDR1 and CDR2: SEHNR and FQNEAQ (reference sequence). DNA for the CDR3: TGTGCCAGCAGCTTAGCCCGGGGACAGGGGGGCCTCAATGAGCAGTTCTTC. Translated: CASSLARGQGGLNEQFF.

The chain has TRBV24-1 and TRBJ1-4; 7 bases are a match to TRBD1. CDR1 KGHDR and CDR2 SFDVKD come from the germline V gene. With 5 bases clipped from V and 4 bases from J, the junction kept 3 bases outside the gene matches. The CDR3 length is 14 residues. The CDR3: CATSGAGGNEKLFF. CDR3 sequence (DNA): TGTGCCACCAGTGGGGCAGGGGGTAATGAAAAACTGTTTTTT.

This clone was observed a handful of times. The chain links TRBV3-1 (or the pseudogene TRBV3-2) to TRBJ2-2; D unresolved. Per germline, CDR1 LGHDT and CDR2 YNNKEL (reference sequence). Trimming took 4 bases from V and 0 from J, leaving 6 bases between them. The CDR3 has 14 residues. The CDR3 protein is CASSRLANTGELFF. DNA of the CDR3: TGTGCCAGCAGCCGTCTAGCGAACACCGGGGAGCTGTTTTTT.

The rearrangement links TRBV3-1 (or the pseudogene TRBV3-2) to TRBJ2-7; D may be TRBD1 (5 bases). Deletions cut 4 bases from V and 7 bases from J, with 17 bases between. The CDR3 runs to 14 residues. The germline V gene has CDR1 LGHDT and CDR2 YNNKEL (reference sequence). CDR3 DNA: TGTGCCAGCAGCCCCAGAGCAGGGCTGGGGGAGCAGTACTTC. Translating gives CASSPRAGLGEQYF.